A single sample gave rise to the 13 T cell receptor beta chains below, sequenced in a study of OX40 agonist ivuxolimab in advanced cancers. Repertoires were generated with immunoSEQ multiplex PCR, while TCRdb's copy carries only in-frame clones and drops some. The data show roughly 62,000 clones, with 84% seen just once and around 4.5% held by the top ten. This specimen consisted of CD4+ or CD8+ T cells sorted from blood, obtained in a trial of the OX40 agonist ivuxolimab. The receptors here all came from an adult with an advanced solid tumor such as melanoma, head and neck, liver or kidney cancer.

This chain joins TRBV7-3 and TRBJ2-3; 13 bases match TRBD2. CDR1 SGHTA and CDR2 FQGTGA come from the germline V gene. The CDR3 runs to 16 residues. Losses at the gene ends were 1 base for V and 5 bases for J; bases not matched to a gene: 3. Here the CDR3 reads CASSLMGTSGVDTQYF. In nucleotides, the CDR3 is TGTGCCAGCAGCTTAATGGGGACTAGCGGGGTAGATACGCAGTATTTT.

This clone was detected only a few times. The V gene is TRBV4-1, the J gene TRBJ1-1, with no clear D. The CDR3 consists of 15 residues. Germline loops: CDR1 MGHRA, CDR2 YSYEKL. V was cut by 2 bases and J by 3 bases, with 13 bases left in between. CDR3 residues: CASSQQKAQDTEAFF. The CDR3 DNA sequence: TGCGCCAGCAGCCAACAAAAAGCTCAGGACACTGAAGCTTTCTTT.

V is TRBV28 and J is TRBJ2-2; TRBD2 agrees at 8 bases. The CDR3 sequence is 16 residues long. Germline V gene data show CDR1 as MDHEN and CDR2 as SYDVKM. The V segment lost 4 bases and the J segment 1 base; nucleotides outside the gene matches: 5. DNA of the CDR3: TGTGCCAGCAGTTCAATACTAGCGGAGAACACCGGGGAGCTGTTTTTT. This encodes CASSSILAENTGELFF.

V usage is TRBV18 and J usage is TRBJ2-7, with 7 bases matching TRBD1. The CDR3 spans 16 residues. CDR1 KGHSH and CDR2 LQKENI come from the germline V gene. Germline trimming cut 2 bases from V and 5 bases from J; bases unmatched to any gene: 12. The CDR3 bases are TGTGCCAGCTCACCAAGAACAGGGGTGTTGATCCACGAGCAGTACTTC. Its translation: CASSPRTGVLIHEQYF.

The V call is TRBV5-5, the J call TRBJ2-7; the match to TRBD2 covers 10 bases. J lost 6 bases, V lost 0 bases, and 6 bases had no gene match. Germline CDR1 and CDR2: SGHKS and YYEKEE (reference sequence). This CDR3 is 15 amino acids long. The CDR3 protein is CASSLDLAGAREQYF. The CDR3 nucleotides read TGTGCCAGCAGCTTGGATCTAGCGGGAGCCCGCGAGCAGTACTTC.

The CDR3 protein is CASSLRGGNTEAFF. CDR3 coding DNA: TGTGCCAGCAGCTTGAGGGGGGGGAACACTGAAGCTTTCTTT. The chain employs TRBV11-2 and TRBJ1-1; D may be TRBD1 (6 bases). Trimming shortened V by 3 bases and J by 1 base, and 9 bases separated the two germline ends. The CDR3 has 14 residues. From germline, CDR1 is SGHAT and CDR2 FQNNGV.

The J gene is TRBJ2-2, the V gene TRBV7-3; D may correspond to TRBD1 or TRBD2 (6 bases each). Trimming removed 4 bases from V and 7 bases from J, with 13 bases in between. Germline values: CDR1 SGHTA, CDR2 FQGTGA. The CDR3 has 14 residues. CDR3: CASSSQGRNGELFF. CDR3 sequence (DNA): TGTGCCAGCAGCTCCCAGGGGAGGAACGGGGAGCTGTTTTTT.

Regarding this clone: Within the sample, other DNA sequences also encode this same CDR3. The CDR3 here is CASSLRGANTGELFF. CDR3 DNA: TGTGCCAGCAGCTTGCGGGGGGCGAACACCGGGGAGCTGTTTTTT. The rearrangement links TRBV7-2 to TRBJ2-2; 8 bases agree with TRBD2. Germline V gene sequence: CDR1 SGHTA, CDR2 FQGNSA. This CDR3 has 15 residues. The V gene end was trimmed by 3 bases and the J gene end by 0 bases; junction bases not matched to a gene: 0.

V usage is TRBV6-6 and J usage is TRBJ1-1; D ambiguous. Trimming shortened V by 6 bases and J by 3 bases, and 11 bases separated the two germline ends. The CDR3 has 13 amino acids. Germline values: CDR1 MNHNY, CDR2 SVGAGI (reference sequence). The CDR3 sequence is CASSRRGDTEAFF. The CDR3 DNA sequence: TGTGCCAGCAGCCGTAGAGGAGACACTGAAGCTTTCTTT.

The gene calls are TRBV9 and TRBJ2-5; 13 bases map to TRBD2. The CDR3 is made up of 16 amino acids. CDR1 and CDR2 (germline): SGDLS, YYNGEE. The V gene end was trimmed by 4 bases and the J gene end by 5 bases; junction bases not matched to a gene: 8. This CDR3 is CASSSLGLAGVETQYF. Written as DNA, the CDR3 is TGTGCCAGCAGCTCATTAGGACTAGCGGGGGTTGAGACCCAGTACTTC.

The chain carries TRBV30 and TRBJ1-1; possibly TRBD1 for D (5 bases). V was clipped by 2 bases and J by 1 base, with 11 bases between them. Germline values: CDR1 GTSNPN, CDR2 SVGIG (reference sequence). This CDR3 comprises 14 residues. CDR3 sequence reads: CAWSTGQGNTEAFF. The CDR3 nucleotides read TGTGCCTGGAGTACTGGGCAGGGGAACACTGAAGCTTTCTTT.

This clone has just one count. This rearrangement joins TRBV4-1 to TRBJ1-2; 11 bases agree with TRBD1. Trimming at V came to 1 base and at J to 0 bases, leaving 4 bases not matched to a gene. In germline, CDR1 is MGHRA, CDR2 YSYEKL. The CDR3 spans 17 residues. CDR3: CASSQGTGGLANYGYTF. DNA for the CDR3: TGCGCCAGCAGCCAAGGGACAGGGGGCCTAGCTAACTATGGCTACACCTTC.

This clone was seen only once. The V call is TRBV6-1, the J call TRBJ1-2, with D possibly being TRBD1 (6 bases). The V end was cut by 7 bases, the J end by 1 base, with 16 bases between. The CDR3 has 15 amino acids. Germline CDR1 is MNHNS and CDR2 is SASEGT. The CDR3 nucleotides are TGTGCCAGCATGGGGGGGACATACCTTAACTATGGCTACACCTTC. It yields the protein CASMGGTYLNYGYTF.